These T cell receptor beta chains were read from a single sample in a study of early stage breast cancer tumors. TCRdb's copy holds only in-frame clones and misses some; the assay was immunoSEQ multiplex PCR. The table records about 50,000 clones, over 60% of them present only once. Sequenced sample: blood. All receptors come from a person younger than 45 with breast cancer. CDR3s leave out the opening cysteine and the closing phenylalanine or tryptophan.

v_call cdr3_aa
TRBV21-1 ASSKEGAGGGHEQF
TRBV5-1 ASSFGTEVSGNTIY
TRBV5-1 ASSFGGPNTEAF
TRBV5-6 ASSSDRGSYNEQF
TRBV19 ASSMRTRMSSGNTIY
TRBV6-4 ASSDSTESGELF
TRBV4-1 ASSQAIHSGTGAADTQY
TRBV16 ASSQKVNEQF
TRBV27 ASSSQFQGALNMGSYNEQF
TRBV11-1 ASSLAGRDPGREQF
TRBV5-4 ASSSLAEVQF
TRBV15 ATSSWDDRTGGHTEAF
TRBV7-8 ASSLRTVGGSQPQH